A selection of T cell receptor beta chains follows, all from one sample in a study of cytomegalovirus exposure and HLA in healthy donors. The repertoire was sequenced with immunoSEQ multiplex PCR; TCRdb's copy has only in-frame clones and lacks some. The sample includes under 200,000 clones, around four fifths seen only once; the top ten take 1.5% to 2%. The sample was PBMCs. Receptor source: a middle-aged man in good health and CMV-seropositive. Both conserved end residues are part of each CDR3. A D gene is named only where the DNA matches it firmly. Only part of the rows carry a size: once, few, many, or a class if the clone is expanded.

CDR3 DNA: TGTGCCAGCTCACCCTTCGAGGGACAGGGATACAATGAGCAGTTCTTC; CDR3 protein: CASSPFEGQGYNEQFF; clone size: NA; V gene: TRBV18; D gene: TRBD1; J gene: TRBJ2-1
CDR3 DNA: TGTGCCAGCAGTGTCGAACTAGCGACAAACTACAATGAGCAGTTCTTC; CDR3 protein: CASSVELATNYNEQFF; clone size: once; V gene: TRBV6-4; D gene: TRBD2; J gene: TRBJ2-1
CDR3 DNA: TGCGCCAGCAGCTTGCCGGGAAGTTCCTACAATGAGCAGTTCTTC; CDR3 protein: CASSLPGSSYNEQFF; clone size: NA; V gene: TRBV5-1; D gene: NA; J gene: TRBJ2-1
CDR3 DNA: TGTGCCACCAGTCCGGGGGAGCGCAATGAGCAGTTCTTC; CDR3 protein: CATSPGERNEQFF; clone size: NA; V gene: TRBV6-6; D gene: NA; J gene: TRBJ2-1
CDR3 DNA: TGTGCCATCAGTGGACAGGGGGCGCAGGATGAGCAGTTCTTC; CDR3 protein: CAISGQGAQDEQFF; clone size: NA; V gene: TRBV10-3; D gene: TRBD1; J gene: TRBJ2-1
CDR3 DNA: TGTGCCAGCAGTTACTCAGGGAGTGAGGGCTACACCTTC; CDR3 protein: CASSYSGSEGYTF; clone size: NA; V gene: TRBV6-5; D gene: NA; J gene: TRBJ1-2
CDR3 DNA: TGCGCCAGCAGCACGGGACTAGCGGGATACTACAATGAGCAGTTCTTC; CDR3 protein: CASSTGLAGYYNEQFF; clone size: NA; V gene: TRBV5-1; D gene: TRBD2; J gene: TRBJ2-1
CDR3 DNA: TGTGCCAGCAAGCCCGGGACAGTCTACGAGCAGTACTTC; CDR3 protein: CASKPGTVYEQYF; clone size: NA; V gene: TRBV6-6; D gene: TRBD1; J gene: TRBJ2-7
CDR3 DNA: TGTGCCAGCAGCCAACGTGGACAGGGGAATGAAAAACTGTTTTTT; CDR3 protein: CASSQRGQGNEKLFF; clone size: NA; V gene: TRBV4-2; D gene: TRBD1; J gene: TRBJ1-4
CDR3 DNA: TGTGCCAGCAGAGTTTCGGGAGCGGGTTCCTACGAGCAGTACTTC; CDR3 protein: CASRVSGAGSYEQYF; clone size: once; V gene: TRBV11-1; D gene: NA; J gene: TRBJ2-7
CDR3 DNA: TGTGCCAGCAGTTACTCGGTGGGGGCAGCTAATCCCACCTTC; CDR3 protein: CASSYSVGAANPTF; clone size: once; V gene: TRBV6-5; D gene: NA; J gene: TRBJ1-2
CDR3 DNA: TGTGCCAGCAGCTTGGTTCGACTAGCACACCAAGAGACCCAGTACTTC; CDR3 protein: CASSLVRLAHQETQYF; clone size: NA; V gene: TRBV5-6; D gene: TRBD2; J gene: TRBJ2-5
CDR3 DNA: TGCAGCGTTAAGGGACTAGCGGTTGGTAATGAGCAGTTCTTC; CDR3 protein: CSVKGLAVGNEQFF; clone size: NA; V gene: TRBV29-1; D gene: TRBD2; J gene: TRBJ2-1
CDR3 DNA: TGTGCCAGTAGTATAGCAGCGGGAGCAGCCTACGAGCAGTACTTC; CDR3 protein: CASSIAAGAAYEQYF; clone size: NA; V gene: TRBV19; D gene: TRBD2; J gene: TRBJ2-7
CDR3 DNA: TGTGCCAGCAGCCCGGGATACGAGCAGTACTTC; CDR3 protein: CASSPGYEQYF; clone size: NA; V gene: TRBV7-8; D gene: NA; J gene: TRBJ2-7